The rows below give T cell receptor beta chains drawn from one sample of a study of metastatic and nonmetastatic thyroid tumors. TCRdb recomputed clones from the PCR reads via MiXCR. This sample has 11,000 or so clones, with less than 30% found just once. The sample comprised tumor tissue. The source is a female donor with papillary thyroid cancer or a benign thyroid nodule (not recorded which). Some clones in this sample may be carry-over from other donors' samples. CDR3s include the opening cysteine and the closing phenylalanine or tryptophan. D genes are given only for firm matches. Only part of the rows carry a size: once, few, many, or a class if the clone is expanded.

D	length	size	V	J	CDR3	DNA
-	14	few	TRBV28	TRBJ1-2	CASSPLGRAYGYTF	TGTGCCAGCAGTCCCCTCGGTCGGGCCTATGGCTACACCTTC
-	12	-	TRBV20-1	TRBJ2-5	CSAEGGAETQYF	TGCAGTGCAGAGGGGGGGGCGGAGACCCAGTACTTC
-	12	-	TRBV28	TRBJ2-7	CASNGQDYEQYF	TGTGCCAGCAACGGCCAGGACTACGAGCAGTACTTC
TRBD2	13	few	TRBV6-2/TRBV6-3	TRBJ2-1	CASRTSGIREQFF	TGTGCCAGCCGGACTAGCGGGATCAGGGAGCAGTTCTTC
TRBD2	15	few	TRBV12-3/TRBV12-4	TRBJ2-1	CASSLAVAGVNEQFF	TGTGCCAGCAGTTTAGCGGTAGCGGGAGTGAATGAGCAGTTCTTC
-	15	-	TRBV12-3/TRBV12-4	TRBJ2-5	CASSLEGMGQETQYF	TGTGCCAGCAGTTTAGAGGGTATGGGACAAGAGACCCAGTACTTC
TRBD1	14	few	TRBV28	TRBJ2-7	CASSSPWAGGEQYF	TGTGCCAGCAGTTCCCCATGGGCAGGGGGCGAGCAGTACTTC
TRBD2	16	-	TRBV6-1	TRBJ2-3	CASSEEAGGGTDTQYF	TGTGCCAGCAGTGAAGAGGCGGGAGGCGGCACAGATACGCAGTATTTT
-	12	few	TRBV28	TRBJ1-6	CASNRLNSPLHF	TGTGCCAGCAACAGGCTAAATTCACCCCTCCACTTT
-	15	once	TRBV4-1	TRBJ1-2	CASSQDREGLYGYTF	TGCGCCAGCAGCCAAGATCGCGAGGGGCTCTATGGCTACACCTTC
-	18	-	TRBV5-1	TRBJ2-6	CASGIQGSPSSGANVLTF	TGCGCCAGCGGGATACAGGGCTCCCCCAGCTCTGGGGCCAACGTCCTGACTTTC
TRBD1	14	few	TRBV28	TRBJ2-1	CASSPGQGSNEQFF	TGTGCCAGCAGTCCGGGACAGGGAAGCAATGAGCAGTTCTTC
-	15	medium-sized	TRBV6-1	TRBJ1-5	CASSEEGGSNQPQHF	TGTGCCAGCAGTGAGGAGGGGGGTAGCAATCAGCCCCAGCATTTT
TRBD1	17	-	TRBV5-1	TRBJ2-7	CASSAGLRQGALGEQYF	TGCGCCAGCAGCGCCGGGTTACGACAGGGGGCTCTCGGCGAGCAGTACTTC
-	14	-	TRBV5-1	TRBJ1-2	CASSLAEGDYGYTF	TGCGCCAGCAGCTTGGCGGAGGGGGACTACGGCTACACCTTC
TRBD1	15	-	TRBV7-9	TRBJ2-2	CASRPGQGTTGELFF	TGTGCCAGCCGGCCAGGACAGGGCACTACCGGGGAGCTGTTTTTT
TRBD2	17	once	TRBV20-1	TRBJ2-2	CSASTVVAGFNTGELCF	TGCAGTGCTAGTACTGTCGTAGCGGGATTCAACACCGGGGAGCTGTGTTTT
-	13	-	TRBV2	TRBJ1-5	CASSGGGSQPQHF	TGTGCCAGCAGTGGTGGGGGCTCCCAGCCCCAGCATTTT
TRBD1	15	once	TRBV5-1	TRBJ2-1	CASSADRGSYNEQFF	TGCGCCAGCAGCGCGGACAGGGGCTCCTACAATGAGCAGTTCTTC
TRBD2	14	-	TRBV28	TRBJ2-7	CASSLGLAGEREYF	TGTGCCAGCAGTTTGGGACTAGCGGGAGAAAGAGAGTACTTC